This T cell receptor (beta chain) is drawn from a study of shared clonotypes between healthy human individuals (dated by TCRdb to 2018 to 2020). In the study overall: A couple of women and three men aged 18 to 49 years were included in the cohort. Each donor's leukapheresis produced roughly between about 0.9 and 9.5 billion PBMCs. To increase sequencing depth and limit assay-specific biases, TCR repertoire library preparation and sequencing were carried out by different laboratories using diverse techniques. For each donor, CD4 naive and CD4 memory were each given three plates, CD8 naive was given two plates, and CD8 memory was given one plate. To estimate repertoire size and how much clonotypes are shared between individuals, the study performed deep sequencing of blood TCR repertoires from roughly five healthy adults.

Using the deep immunoSEQ assay, TCR CDR3 regions were amplified from genomic DNA by multiplex PCR. Extracted genomic DNA from each cell subset was spread evenly across all wells of several immunoSEQ 96-well plates, with each plate serving as a replicate. Each replicate PCR for sorted subsets received about 180 ng genomic DNA, equal to about 29,000 T cell genomes. The purified libraries were quantified using a Qubit 3.0 fluorometer, sized with a Bioanalyzer 2100, and then quantified again using the KAPA Library Quantification kit. Each immunoSEQ 96-well plate was sequenced on its own single-read 150-cycle Illumina NextSeq 550 flow cell. The study's processing was this. Because the immunoSEQ output included only junctional sequences and no quality scores, the filtering could not be the same as the filtering used for full-length reads. To assign V/J genes and CDR3, sequences were annotated against IMGT germline references using PyIR, a Python wrapper for IgBLAST v1.9. Reads were removed for weak V/J assignments (E-value above 1e-6), missing CDR3, stop codons, out-of-frame junctions, or ambiguous translated residues. V3J clonotypes were defined as sequences sharing an identical inferred V gene, J gene, and CDR3 amino acid sequence. Percentage overlap between repertoires was computed as shared unique clonotypes divided by the size of the smaller repertoire. RTK rarefaction, the Chao1 estimator, and Recon v2.1 estimates of unobserved clonotypes were used to assess repertoire richness. OLGA was used to compute generation probabilities for all TCRbeta clonotypes that the gDNA method yielded from a few donors. As stored in TCRdb, this immuneACCESS dataset retains in-frame rearrangements with V and J assigned. A fraction of the clones does not appear; measured against another copy, unresolved V genes explain less than half of the discrepancy, and the remainder lacks a known reason. The DNA was the basis for D and trimming; V, J and clone size are from that table. Present in this sample are 2 million to 2.5 million clones, roughly 91% of which were seen just once. The ten largest clones take up 1.5% to 2% of the sample.

CDR1 and CDR2 are read off the germline V gene (reference sequence) as SEHNR and FQNEAQ. The trim is 1 base for V and 2 bases for J, with a gap of 6 bases between the germline ends. The cysteine opens and the phenylalanine closes a CDR3 of 13 amino acids. The sequence is cut down to CDR3 DNA, 39 bases in frame from base 1. Beyond this particular receptor, the publication reports: Higher generation probabilities were observed for clonotypes shared by all four sorted-subset donors than for non-shared clonotypes. Incomplete sequencing was indicated by rarefaction of sorted-subset datasets, despite the large sequencing depth. Sampling was restricted to blood, and TCR repertoires in tissue are likely to differ from TCR repertoires in blood. Based on pairwise subsampling, the degree of clonotype sharing among donors was expected to be affected by sequencing depth. The small number of donors limited the genetic and exposure-history diversity represented. Larger estimated clonotype richness was generally found for naive subsets than for memory subsets. Sharing across a few donors was observed for approximately 4.6% of naive CD4, 3% to 4% of naive CD8, 2% to 2.5% of memory CD4, and about 0.38% of memory CD8 clonotypes.

Worth noting for this clone: Its binding antigen is unknown. No quality values exist for individual bases; no much larger clone is one base distant. Different DNA sequences within this sample yield the same CDR3.

For the CD8 naive samples, CD45RO-negative cells were positively selected for CCR7, yielding a CD45RA+CCR7+ population from which TemRA cells were excluded. Healthy HIV-negative adults with no recently reported acute infections or vaccinations were included as donors. Every donor was a Caucasian adult residing in Nashville, Tennessee, USA. After blood collection by leukapheresis, PBMCs were isolated using Ficoll-Histopaque density gradient centrifugation and then cryopreserved in the vapor phase of liquid nitrogen. Purity and quantity of every magnetically sorted T cell population were checked by analytical flow cytometry. Each sorted fraction had its genomic DNA isolated and then quantified by UV absorbance on a Nanodrop 2000c.

The sequenced sample consisted of naive CD8+ T cells from PBMCs. The intended sense of this specimen's cell subset or site label: CD45RA+CCR7+. This receptor was obtained from a young man in good health. Some clones in this sample may be carry-over from other donors' samples. The sequence is built from TRBV7-9 and TRBJ2-7; too little of a D gene remains to name it. The DNA sequence reads TGTGCCAGCAGCTTAGGGCGGACCTACGAGCAGTACTTC. Its protein is CASSLGRTYEQYF.